This T cell receptor (beta chain) was documented in a study of Ad26.COV2.S vaccination and SARS-CoV-2 variants. Stated treatment: about 20 received Ad26.COV2.S at low or high dose, single or two shots; roughly five received placebo; per-sample allocation not given. Vaccine and placebo recipients were sampled on day 63 after the first injection. Libraries were prepared by immunoSEQ multiplex PCR; TCRdb keeps only in-frame clonotypes and omits some of them. In the table there are about 480,000 clones, approximately 88% of which are singletons. This CDR3 is built from 18 residues. Germline V lookup: CDR1 LNHDA, CDR2 SQIVND (reference sequence). The V gene end was trimmed by 5 bases and the J gene end by 3 bases; junction bases not matched to a gene: 15.

The clonotype originates from a person aged 18-60 years who received the Ad26.COV2.S COVID-19 vaccine or a placebo. Material: peripheral blood, obtained in a trial of Ad26.COV2.S vaccine versus placebo. This chain links TRBV19 with TRBJ2-3; 9 positions match TRBD2. The CDR3 coding sequence is TGTGCCAGTAGTTCCCGCCGCGTCCTAGCGGGAACGACAGATACGCAGTATTTT. Amino acid sequence: CASSSRRVLAGTTDTQYF.